The source of this TCR beta chain is a study of response to subunit inactivated influenza vaccine. General study findings and limits: Seasonal influenza vaccination, on each occasion, was suggested by the authors to recruit few new T cells.

As concerns this clonotype: The target antigen is unknown.

CDR3 length: 12 residues. Germline V lookup: CDR1 DFQATT, CDR2 SNEGSKA (reference sequence). Trimming took off 4 bases at V and 4 bases at J, with 10 bases between the two ends. One entry per CDR3 protein results from TCRdb running MiXCR on the RT-PCR reads. The sample includes fewer than 600,000 distinct CDR3 sequences, approximately 6.9% seen only once; the top ten take approximately 14%. This material consisted of PBMCs from blood, taken less than 30 months after vaccination. V and J are TRBV20-1 and TRBJ1-2, with D tentatively TRBD1 (6 bases). The TCR was taken from a man between 45 and 75 years old who received an inactivated influenza vaccine. CDR3 nucleotides: TGCAGTGCTATCGGGGGCGGCTATGGCTACACCTTC. It is translated as CSAIGGGYGYTF.